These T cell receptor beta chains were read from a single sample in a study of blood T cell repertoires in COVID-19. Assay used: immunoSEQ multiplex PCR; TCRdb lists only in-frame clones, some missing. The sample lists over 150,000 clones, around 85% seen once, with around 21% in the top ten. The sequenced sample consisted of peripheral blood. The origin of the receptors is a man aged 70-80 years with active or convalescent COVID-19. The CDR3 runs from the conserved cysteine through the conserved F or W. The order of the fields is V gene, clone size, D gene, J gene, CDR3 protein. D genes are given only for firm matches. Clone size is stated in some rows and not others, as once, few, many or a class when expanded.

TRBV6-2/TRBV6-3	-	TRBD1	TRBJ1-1	CASSYTGGTEAFF
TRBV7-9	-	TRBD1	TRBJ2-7	CASSTQGLEQYF
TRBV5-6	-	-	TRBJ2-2	CASSLGHMNTGELFF
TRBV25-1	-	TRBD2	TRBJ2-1	CASTSPPLAGGYNEQFF
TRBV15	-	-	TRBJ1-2	CATSPSRDYGYTF
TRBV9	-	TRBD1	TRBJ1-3	CASSVGGGRDTIYF
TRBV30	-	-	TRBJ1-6	CAWSVSGFSYNSPLHF
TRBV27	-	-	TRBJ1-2	CASSSPARGYGYTF
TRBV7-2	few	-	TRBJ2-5	CASSLGGNRGRETQYF
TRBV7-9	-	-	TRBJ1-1	CASSPSTANTEAFF
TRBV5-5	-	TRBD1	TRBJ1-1	CASSLRFGTGSNLAFF
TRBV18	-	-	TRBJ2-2	CASSPRPGAGTGELFF
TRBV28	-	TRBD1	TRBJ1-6	CASSPSTGGDSPLHF
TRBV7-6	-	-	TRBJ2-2	CASSPSDSNTGELFF
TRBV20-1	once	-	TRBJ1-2	CSALEREGYTF
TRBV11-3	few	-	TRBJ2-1	CASSRGGAYNEQFF
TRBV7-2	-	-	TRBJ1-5	CASSSDPGQPQHF
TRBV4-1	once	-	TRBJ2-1	CASSQDQAGENEQFF
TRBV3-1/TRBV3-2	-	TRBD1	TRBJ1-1	CASSQHRGNTEAFF
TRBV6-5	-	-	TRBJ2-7	CASSYEGLRLSYEQYF
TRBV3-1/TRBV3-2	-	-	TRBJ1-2	CATSRKNYGYTF
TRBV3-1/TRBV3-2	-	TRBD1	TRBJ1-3	CASSRGTAAGNTIYF
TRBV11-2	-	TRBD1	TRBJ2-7	CASSLMGQGLEQYF
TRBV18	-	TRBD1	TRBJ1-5	CASSPSAGTGARNQPQHF
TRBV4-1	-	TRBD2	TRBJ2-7	CASSQERGGPPYEQYF
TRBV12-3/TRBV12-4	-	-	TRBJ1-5	CASSLGESRPQHF
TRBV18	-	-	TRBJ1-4	CASSPREGATNEKLFF
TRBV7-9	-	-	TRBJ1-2	CASSLRGGADYGYTF
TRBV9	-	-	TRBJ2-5	CASSVAGFEETQYF
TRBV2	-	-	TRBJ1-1	CASREYRENTEAFF
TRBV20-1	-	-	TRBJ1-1	CSASLSGDTEAFF
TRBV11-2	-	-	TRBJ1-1	CASSLGTWGGTEAFF
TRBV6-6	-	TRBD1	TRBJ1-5	CASSSGTGTLNQPQHF
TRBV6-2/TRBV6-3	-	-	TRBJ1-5	CASSYEGWQPQHF
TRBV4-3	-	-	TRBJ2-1	CASSRGGYEQFF
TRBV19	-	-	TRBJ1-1	CASSILGSPEETEAFF
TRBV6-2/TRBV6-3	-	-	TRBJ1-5	CASSKSYRNQPQHF
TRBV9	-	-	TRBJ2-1	CASSVDLDNEQFF
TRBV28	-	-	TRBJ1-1	CASSGRQLEAFF
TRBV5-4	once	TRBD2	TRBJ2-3	CASSLAGAGGWDTQYF
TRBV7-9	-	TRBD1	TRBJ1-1	CASSPMTGKNTEAFF
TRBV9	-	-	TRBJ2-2	CASSIQAKNTGELFF
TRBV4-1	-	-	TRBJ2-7	CASSQDTRDEQYF
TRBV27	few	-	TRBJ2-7	CASSLRENYEQYF
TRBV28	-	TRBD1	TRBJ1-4	CASSPLTGGEEKLFF
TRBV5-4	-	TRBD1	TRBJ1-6	CASSLQGTDSPLHF
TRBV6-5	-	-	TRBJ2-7	CASSRGSSTYEQYF
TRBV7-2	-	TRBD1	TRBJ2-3	CASSSNRGGDTQYF
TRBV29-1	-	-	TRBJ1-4	CSVVQPNEKLFF
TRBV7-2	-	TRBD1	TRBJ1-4	CASSLGGTDKLFF
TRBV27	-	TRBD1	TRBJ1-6	CASSRQGARSPLHF